This T cell receptor (beta chain) stems from a study of shared clonotypes between healthy human individuals. Some clones are missing from TCRdb's copy, which holds only in-frame ones; the method was immunoSEQ multiplex PCR. The sample lists around 2.1 million clones; about 93% were seen once. V lost 4 bases, J lost 0 bases, and 5 bases stayed unmatched. CDR1 is MNHEY, CDR2 SVGAGI, per germline. The CDR3 spans 16 residues. Naive CD8 cells lacked CD45RO, underwent positive selection for CCR7 and left out terminally differentiated effector memory CD45RA+ cells. This clone occurred once. Material: naive CD8+ T cells from PBMCs. The receptor's source is a man younger than 30 in good health. Some clones in this sample may be carry-over from other donors' samples. V is TRBV6-5 and J is TRBJ2-3; 9 bases fit TRBD1. The CDR3 DNA follows: TGTGCCAGCAGTTCACAGGGGGCCTTGAGCACAGATACGCAGTATTTT. This sequence encodes CASSSQGALSTDTQYF.